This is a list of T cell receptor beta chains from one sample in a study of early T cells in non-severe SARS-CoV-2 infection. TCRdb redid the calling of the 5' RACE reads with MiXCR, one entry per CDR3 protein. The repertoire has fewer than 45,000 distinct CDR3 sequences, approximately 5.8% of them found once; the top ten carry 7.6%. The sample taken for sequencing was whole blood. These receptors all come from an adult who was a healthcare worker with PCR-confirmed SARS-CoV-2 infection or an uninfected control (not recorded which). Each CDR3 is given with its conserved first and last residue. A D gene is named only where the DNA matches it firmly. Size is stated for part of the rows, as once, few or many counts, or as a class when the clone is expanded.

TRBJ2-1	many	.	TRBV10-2	CASSESGGKAYNEQFF	TGCGCCAGCAGTGAGTCCGGCGGGAAGGCCTACAATGAGCAGTTCTTC
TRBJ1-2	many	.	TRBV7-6	CASSFPAGNYGYTF	TGTGCCAGCAGCTTTCCCGCAGGGAACTATGGCTACACCTTC
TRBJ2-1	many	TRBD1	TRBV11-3	CASSHRTGNNEQFF	TGTGCCAGCAGCCATAGGACAGGGAACAATGAGCAGTTCTTC
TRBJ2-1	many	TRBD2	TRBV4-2	CASSQDTASGGNEQFF	TGTGCCAGCAGCCAAGATACGGCTAGCGGGGGGAATGAGCAGTTCTTC
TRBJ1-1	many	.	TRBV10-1	CASSESPLDTEAFF	TGCGCCAGCAGTGAGTCCCCTCTTGACACTGAAGCTTTCTTT
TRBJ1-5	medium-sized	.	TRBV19	CASQWGGNQPQHF	TGTGCCAGCCAGTGGGGTGGCAATCAGCCCCAGCATTTT
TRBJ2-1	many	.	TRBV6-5	CASSDPSTEQFF	TGTGCCAGCAGTGACCCTAGCACTGAGCAGTTCTTC
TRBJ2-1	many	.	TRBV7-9	CASSLANNEQFF	TGTGCCAGCAGCTTAGCAAACAATGAGCAGTTCTTC
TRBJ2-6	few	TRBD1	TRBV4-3	CASSQGGQAISGANVLTF	TGCGCCAGCAGCCAAGGAGGACAGGCGATCTCTGGGGCCAACGTCCTGACTTTC
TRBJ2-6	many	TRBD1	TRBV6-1	CASSSRQGVPNSGANVLTF	TGTGCCAGCAGTTCCAGACAGGGGGTACCCAACTCTGGGGCCAACGTCCTGACTTTC
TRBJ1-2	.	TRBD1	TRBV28	CASSSPGTGYNGYTF	TGTGCCAGCAGTTCCCCCGGGACAGGGTACAATGGCTACACCTTC
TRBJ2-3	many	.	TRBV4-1	CASSQERPAGPATDTQYF	TGCGCCAGCAGCCAAGAGAGGCCGGCGGGCCCGGCCACAGATACGCAGTATTTT
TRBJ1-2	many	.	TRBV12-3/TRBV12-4	CASSLAPSYGYTF	TGTGCCAGCAGTTTAGCGCCTTCCTATGGCTACACCTTC
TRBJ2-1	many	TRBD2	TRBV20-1	CSARDRSGGAMDEQFF	TGCAGTGCTAGAGATCGCAGCGGGGGGGCGATGGATGAGCAGTTCTTC
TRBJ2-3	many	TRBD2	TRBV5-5	CASSWSSGVTDTQYF	TGTGCCAGCAGCTGGTCTAGCGGGGTCACAGATACGCAGTATTTT
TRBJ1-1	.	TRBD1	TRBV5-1	CASSQGGTAPTAFF	TGCGCCAGCAGCCAGGGCGGGACAGCACCTACGGCTTTCTTT
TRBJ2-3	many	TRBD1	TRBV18	CASSPPGQGVDTQYF	TGTGCCAGCTCACCCCCGGGACAGGGTGTAGATACGCAGTATTTT
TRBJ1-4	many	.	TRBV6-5	CASSPTGSNEKLFF	TGTGCCAGCAGTCCGACAGGTTCAAATGAAAAACTGTTTTTT
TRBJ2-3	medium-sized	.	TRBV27	CASSSDGRQGRLYF	TGTGCCAGCAGTTCCGACGGGCGCCAGGGGCGATTGTATTTT
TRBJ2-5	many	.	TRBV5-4	CASGSRSGRGETQYF	TGTGCCAGCGGGTCGAGGAGTGGGCGAGGAGAGACCCAGTACTTC
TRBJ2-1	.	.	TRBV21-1	CASSKDGTGSYNEQFF	TGTGCCAGCAGCAAAGATGGGACAGGGTCCTACAATGAGCAGTTCTTC
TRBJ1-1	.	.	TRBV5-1	CASGHLNTEAFF	TGCGCCAGCGGGCACCTGAACACTGAAGCTTTCTTT
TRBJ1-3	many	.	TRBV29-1	CSADRPGGSGNTIYF	TGCAGCGCTGACCGCCCCGGCGGCTCTGGAAACACCATATATTTT
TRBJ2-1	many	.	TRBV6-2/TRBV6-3	CASSRGQREFF	TGTGCCAGCAGTAGGGGTCAGAGGGAGTTCTTC
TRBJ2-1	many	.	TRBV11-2	CASNPTGGYYNEQFF	TGTGCCAGCAACCCGACGGGGGGCTACTACAATGAGCAGTTCTTC
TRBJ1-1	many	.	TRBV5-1	CASSFDRPNTEAFF	TGCGCCAGCAGCTTTGACAGGCCGAACACTGAAGCTTTCTTT
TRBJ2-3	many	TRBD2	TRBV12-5	CASVLRTSGTARDTQYF	TGTGCTAGTGTTCTCCGGACTAGCGGGACCGCCCGAGATACGCAGTATTTT
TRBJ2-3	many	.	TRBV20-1	CSARPLSVGGGADTQYF	TGCAGTGCTAGACCTCTGTCCGTGGGCGGAGGGGCAGATACGCAGTATTTT
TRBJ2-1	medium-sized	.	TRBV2	CARGSYTYNEQFF	TGTGCCCGTGGAAGTTATACTTACAATGAGCAGTTCTTC
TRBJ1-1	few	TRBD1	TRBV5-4	CASSLPDRINTEAFF	TGTGCCAGCAGCTTGCCGGACAGGATAAACACTGAAGCTTTCTTT
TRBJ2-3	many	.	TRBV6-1	CASRAFTDTQYF	TGTGCCAGCAGGGCCTTCACAGATACGCAGTATTTT
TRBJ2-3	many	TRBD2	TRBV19	CASSGLAGGTDTQYF	TGTGCCAGTAGTGGTCTAGCGGGGGGCACAGATACGCAGTATTTT
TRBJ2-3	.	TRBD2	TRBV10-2	CASSPDTSGRADTQYF	TGCGCCAGCAGTCCGGACACTAGCGGGAGAGCAGATACGCAGTATTTT
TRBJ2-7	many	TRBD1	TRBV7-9	CASRKTDRWSLRGYEEQYF	TGTGCCAGCAGGAAAACGGACAGGTGGAGCCTGAGGGGTTACGAAGAGCAGTACTTC
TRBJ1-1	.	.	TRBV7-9	CASRVYTEAFF	TGTGCCAGCAGAGTCTACACTGAAGCTTTCTTT
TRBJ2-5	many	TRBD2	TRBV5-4	CASSAEGLAGVLETQYF	TGTGCCAGCAGTGCGGAAGGACTAGCGGGAGTCCTAGAGACCCAGTACTTC
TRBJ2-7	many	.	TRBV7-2	CASSPGIEQYF	TGTGCCAGCAGCCCGGGGATCGAGCAGTACTTC
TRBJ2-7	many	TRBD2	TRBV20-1	CSAQLAGGPGEQYF	TGCAGTGCGCAATTAGCGGGAGGGCCGGGAGAGCAGTACTTC
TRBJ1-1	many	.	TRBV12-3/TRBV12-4	CASSLEREKAFF	.
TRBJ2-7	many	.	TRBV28	CASSFSPKGTYEQYF	TGTGCCAGCAGTTTCTCGCCTAAGGGGACCTACGAGCAGTACTTC
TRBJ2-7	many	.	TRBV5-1	CASSGGAYEQYF	TGCGCCAGCAGCGGCGGGGCCTACGAGCAGTACTTC
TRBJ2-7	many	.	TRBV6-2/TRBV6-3	CASSYTSLVGDEQYF	TGTGCCAGCAGTTACACCTCACTAGTAGGGGACGAGCAGTACTTC
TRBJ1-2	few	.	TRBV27	CASTFSSTGKGGYTF	TGTGCCAGCACCTTCTCCTCCACAGGGAAAGGTGGCTACACCTTC
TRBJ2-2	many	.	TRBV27	CASSLLTGTRLTGELFF	TGTGCCAGCAGTTTATTAACAGGGACCCGATTGACCGGGGAGCTGTTTTTT
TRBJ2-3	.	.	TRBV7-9	CASSLALASTDTQYF	TGTGCCAGCAGCTTAGCTCTAGCGAGCACAGATACGCAGTATTTT
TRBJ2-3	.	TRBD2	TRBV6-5	CASRRGRLAGNTDTQYF	TGTGCCAGCAGAAGGGGTCGACTAGCGGGGAACACAGATACGCAGTATTTT
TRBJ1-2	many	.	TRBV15	CATSREPLGPGSYGYTF	TGTGCCACCAGCAGAGAACCTCTGGGACCGGGGAGCTATGGCTACACCTTC
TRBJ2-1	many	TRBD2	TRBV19	CASSTDYQRGDTANEQFF	TGTGCCAGTAGTACAGATTATCAGCGGGGGGACACAGCGAATGAGCAGTTCTTC
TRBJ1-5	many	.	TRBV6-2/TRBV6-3	CASTRQGRGNQPQHF	TGTGCCAGCACCCGTCAGGGGAGGGGCAATCAGCCCCAGCATTTT
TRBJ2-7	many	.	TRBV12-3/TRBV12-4	CASSLEVREQYF	TGTGCCAGCAGTTTGGAGGTTCGGGAGCAGTACTTC
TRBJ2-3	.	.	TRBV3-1	CASSQTSGGGTDTQYF	TGTGCCAGCAGCCAAACTTCAGGGGGGGGGACAGATACGCAGTATTTT
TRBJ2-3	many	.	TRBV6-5	CASSYSPGLTDTQYF	TGTGCCAGCAGTTACTCACCGGGACTCACAGATACGCAGTATTTT
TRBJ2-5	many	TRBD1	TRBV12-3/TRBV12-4	CANPTLTGVFGQETQYF	TGTGCCAACCCAACATTAACAGGGGTTTTCGGCCAAGAGACCCAGTACTTC
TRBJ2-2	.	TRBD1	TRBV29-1	CSATGTGPTGELFF	TGCAGCGCAACAGGGACAGGGCCGACCGGGGAGCTGTTTTTT